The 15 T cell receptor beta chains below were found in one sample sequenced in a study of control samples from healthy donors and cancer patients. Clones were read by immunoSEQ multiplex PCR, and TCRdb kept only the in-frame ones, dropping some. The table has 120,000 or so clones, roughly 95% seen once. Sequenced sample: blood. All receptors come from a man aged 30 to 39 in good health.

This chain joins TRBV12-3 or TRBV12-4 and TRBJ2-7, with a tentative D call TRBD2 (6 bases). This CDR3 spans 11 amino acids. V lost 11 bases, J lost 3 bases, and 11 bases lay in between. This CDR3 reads CASARDYEQYF. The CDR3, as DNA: TGTGCCTCAGCGCGGGACTACGAGCAGTACTTC.

The CDR3 region is CASSFSGVTDTQYF. Written as DNA, the CDR3 is TGCGCCAGCAGCTTTTCAGGGGTCACAGATACGCAGTATTTT. The gene calls are TRBV5-1 and TRBJ2-3, with D tentatively TRBD1 (6 bases). The CDR3 consists of 14 residues. Between the trimmed V and J ends, which lost 2 bases and 2 bases, there was a span of 9 bases. Germline CDR1 and CDR2: SGHRS and YFSETQ.

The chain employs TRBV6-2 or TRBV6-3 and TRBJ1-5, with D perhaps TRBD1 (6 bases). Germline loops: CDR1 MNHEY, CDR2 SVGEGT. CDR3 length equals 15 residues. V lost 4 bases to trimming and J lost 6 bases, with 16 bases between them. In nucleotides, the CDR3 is TGTGCCAGCAGTTCGACTCAGGGGTCGGGTCAGCCCCAGCATTTT. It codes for CASSSTQGSGQPQHF.

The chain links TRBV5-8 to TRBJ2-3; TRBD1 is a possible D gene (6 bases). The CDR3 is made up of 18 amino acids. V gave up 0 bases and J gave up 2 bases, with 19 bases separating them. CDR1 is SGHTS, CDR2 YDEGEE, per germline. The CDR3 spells CASSLALGTNLYTDTQYF. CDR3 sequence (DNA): TGTGCCAGCAGCTTGGCCTTGGGGACAAATCTCTACACAGATACGCAGTATTTT.

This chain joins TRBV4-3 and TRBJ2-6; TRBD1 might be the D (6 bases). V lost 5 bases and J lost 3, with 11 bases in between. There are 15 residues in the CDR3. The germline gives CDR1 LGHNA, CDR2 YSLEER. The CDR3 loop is CASSANRDGANVLTF. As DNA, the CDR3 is TGCGCCAGCAGCGCCAACAGGGATGGGGCCAACGTCCTGACTTTC.

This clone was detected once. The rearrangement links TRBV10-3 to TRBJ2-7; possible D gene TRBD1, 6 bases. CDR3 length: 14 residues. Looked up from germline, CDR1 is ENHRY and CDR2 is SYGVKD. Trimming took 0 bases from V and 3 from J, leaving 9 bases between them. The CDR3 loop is CAISESQGSYEQYF. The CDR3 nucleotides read TGTGCCATCAGTGAGTCACAGGGTAGCTACGAGCAGTACTTC.

The DNA for the CDR3 is TGCGCCAGCAGTGACCCTTATAGCAATCAGCCCCAGCATTTT. Protein sequence: CASSDPYSNQPQHF. This rearrangement joins TRBV10-2 to TRBJ1-5, with D hard to call. The CDR3 spans 14 residues. The germline CDR1 and CDR2 sequences are WSHSY and SAAADI. Trimming left V 3 bases short and J 0 bases short, with 6 bases between.

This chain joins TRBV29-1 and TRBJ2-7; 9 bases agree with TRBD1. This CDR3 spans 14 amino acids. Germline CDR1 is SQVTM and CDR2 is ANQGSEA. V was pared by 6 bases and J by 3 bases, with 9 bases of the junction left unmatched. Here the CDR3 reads CSVRKWDRDYEQYF. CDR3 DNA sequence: TGCAGCGTGAGGAAATGGGACAGGGACTACGAGCAGTACTTC.

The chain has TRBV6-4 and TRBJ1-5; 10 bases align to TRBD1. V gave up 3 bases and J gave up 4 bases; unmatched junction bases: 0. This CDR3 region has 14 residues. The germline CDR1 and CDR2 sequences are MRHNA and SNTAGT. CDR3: CASSEDRGNQPQHF. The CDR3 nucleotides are TGTGCCAGCAGTGAGGACAGGGGGAATCAGCCCCAGCATTTT.

The CDR3 region has the DNA TGTGCCAGCAGCCCCGCCCCCGAAGACTTGGAAAAACTGTTTTTT. Residues: CASSPAPEDLEKLFF. This chain joins TRBV7-9 and TRBJ1-4; D is unclear. This CDR3 contains 15 residues. With 5 bases removed from V and 8 bases from J, the gap between germline ends came to 18 bases. CDR1 and CDR2 (germline): SEHNR, FQNEAQ (reference sequence). Together with reference TRBV7-9 and TRBJ1-4, the CDR3 gives the full variable domain: DTGVSQNPRHKITKRGQNVTFRCDPISEHNRLYWYRQTLGQGPEFLTYFQNEAQLEKSRLLSDRFSAERPKGSFSTLEIQRTEQGDSAMYLCASSPAPEDLEKLFFGSGTQLSVL.

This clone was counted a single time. The chain's CDR3 is CASSRWPSGENSYNEQFF. CDR3 DNA sequence: TGTGCCAGTAGTAGGTGGCCTAGCGGGGAAAACTCCTACAATGAGCAGTTCTTC. The chain employs TRBV19 and TRBJ2-1; 9 nucleotides align to TRBD2. The germline V gene has CDR1 LNHDA and CDR2 SQIVND (reference sequence). The V and J ends lost 4 bases and 0 bases, in that order; junction bases with no gene match: 10. This CDR3 comprises 18 residues.

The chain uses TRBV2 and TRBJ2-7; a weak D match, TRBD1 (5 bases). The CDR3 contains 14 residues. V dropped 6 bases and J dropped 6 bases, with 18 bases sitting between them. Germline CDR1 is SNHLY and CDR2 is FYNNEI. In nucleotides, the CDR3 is TGTGCCAGCAGGTCCCTGGGCAGGGAAGTCGAGCAGTACTTC. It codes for CASRSLGREVEQYF.

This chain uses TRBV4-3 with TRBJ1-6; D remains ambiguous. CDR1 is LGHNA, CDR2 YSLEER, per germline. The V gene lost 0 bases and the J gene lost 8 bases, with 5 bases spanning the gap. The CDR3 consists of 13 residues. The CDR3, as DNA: TGCGCCAGCAGCCAAGAAAGTTATTCACCCCTCCACTTT. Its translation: CASSQESYSPLHF.

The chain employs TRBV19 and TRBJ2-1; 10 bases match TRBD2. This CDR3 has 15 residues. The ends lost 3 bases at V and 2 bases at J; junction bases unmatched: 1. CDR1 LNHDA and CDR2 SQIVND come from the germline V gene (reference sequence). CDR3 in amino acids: CASSITSGAYNEQFF. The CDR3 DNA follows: TGTGCCAGTAGTATCACTAGCGGGGCCTACAATGAGCAGTTCTTC.

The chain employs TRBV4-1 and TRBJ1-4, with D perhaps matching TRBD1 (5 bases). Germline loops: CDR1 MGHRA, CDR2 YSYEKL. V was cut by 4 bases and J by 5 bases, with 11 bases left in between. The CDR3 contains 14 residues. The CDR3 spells CASSRGEGNEKLFF. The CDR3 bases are TGCGCCAGCAGCCGGGGGGAAGGAAATGAAAAACTGTTTTTT.